This paragraph covers one T cell receptor (beta chain) sequence. H&E slides confirmed each diagnosis, reviewed by two pathologists independently. The germline V gene encodes CDR1 SGHTA and CDR2 FQGNSA. With 5 bases clipped from V and 2 bases from J, the junction kept 12 bases outside the gene matches. This CDR3 has 17 residues. The sample is drawn from a study of immune evolution from preneoplasia to lung adenocarcinoma. Clones were sequenced by immunoSEQ multiplex PCR, and TCRdb holds only the in-frame ones, with some missing. The repertoire consists of 4,300 or so clones, with less than 85% occurring once and the leading ten covering under 9%.

Sequencing was carried out using FFPE adjacent normal lung tissue. The chain is built from TRBV7-2 and TRBJ1-5; 7 bases map to TRBD1. This TCR derives from a person in their sixties or seventies with lung adenocarcinoma. CDR3 coding DNA: TGTGCCAGCAGCGTACTAACAGGGGCTGGCGGCAATCAGCCCCAGCATTTT. It translates to CASSVLTGAGGNQPQHF.